The subject of this entry is one T cell receptor beta chain. Its antigen is still unknown. The TCRbeta library incorporated unique molecular identifiers. TCRdb reprocessed the PCR reads with MiXCR, giving one entry per CDR3 protein. Here the sample spans 530,000 or so distinct CDR3 sequences, roughly 27% being singletons. This sample is part of a study of T-cell reconstitution after alpha-beta-depleted transplantation in children. General study results and limits: After one year, T-cell counts and TCRbeta diversity mostly came from new T cells. By about two months after transplant, alpha-beta T cells reportedly arose from several hundred graft clones that had expanded.

With V trimmed by 5 bases and J by 0 bases, 8 bases remained unmatched. Per the germline V gene, CDR1 is DFQATT and CDR2 is SNEGSKA (reference sequence). This CDR3 has 16 residues. The TCR originated in a boy less than two years old with Wiskott-Aldrich syndrome, due to receive a stem cell transplant. This chain uses TRBV20-1 with TRBJ2-3; TRBD2 agrees at 10 bases. Material: PBMCs, obtained before TCRalphabeta/CD19-depleted stem cell transplant. In DNA, the CDR3 is TGCAGTGCTGGGACTAGCGACTTAGCTAGCACAGATACGCAGTATTTT. As protein: CSAGTSDLASTDTQYF.